These 20 T cell receptor beta chains were sequenced from one sample in a study of cytomegalovirus exposure and HLA in healthy donors. The PCR contained 60 Vbeta and 13 Jbeta primers. Sequencing was performed with immunoSEQ multiplex PCR; in TCRdb, only in-frame clones are kept and a portion is missing. In all, the sample yields about 200,000 clones. Sequencing input: PBMCs. These receptors were obtained from a boy between 10 and 17 years old in good health and CMV-seronegative.

The chain couples TRBV6-6 to TRBJ1-1; no clear D gene. This CDR3 contains 14 residues. Trimming stripped 3 bases from V and 4 bases from J, with 12 bases between. From germline, CDR1 is MNHNY and CDR2 SVGAGI (reference sequence). The chain's CDR3 is CASSYEERITEAFF. CDR3 sequence (DNA): TGTGCCAGCAGTTATGAGGAAAGGATCACTGAAGCTTTCTTT.

This chain uses TRBV29-1 with TRBJ2-7, with 10 nucleotides matching TRBD2. The CDR3 sequence is 14 residues long. Germline assignment: CDR1 SQVTM and CDR2 ANQGSEA. The ends lost 6 bases at V and 3 bases at J; junction bases unmatched: 8. The CDR3 protein is CSVAGLAEGYEQYF. CDR3 coding DNA: TGCAGCGTCGCCGGACTAGCGGAAGGCTACGAGCAGTACTTC.

The chain carries TRBV5-1 and TRBJ2-7; no clear D. V dropped 5 bases and J dropped 2 bases, with 8 bases sitting between them. Germline CDR1 is SGHRS and CDR2 is YFSETQ. This CDR3 comprises 12 residues. This chain's CDR3 is CASSITPYEQYF. The DNA of the CDR3 is TGCGCCAGCAGTATTACTCCCTACGAGCAGTACTTC.

CDR3 residues: CASRNRDLSGNTIYF. The CDR3, as DNA: TGTGCCAGCAGAAACAGAGACCTCTCTGGAAACACCATATATTTT. This chain links TRBV5-8 with TRBJ1-3; D is undetermined. Trimming stripped 5 bases from V and 0 bases from J, with 12 bases between. The CDR3 contains 15 residues. CDR1 is SGHTS, CDR2 YDEGEE, per germline.

V and J are TRBV10-3 and TRBJ2-3; D not resolved. Looked up from germline, CDR1 is ENHRY and CDR2 is SYGVKD. The V gene lost 0 bases and the J gene lost 3 bases, with 10 bases spanning the gap. The CDR3 loop spans 15 amino acids. Here the CDR3 DNA reads TGTGCCATCAGTGAGTCAACAGATATAACAGATACGCAGTATTTT. This gives the protein CAISESTDITDTQYF.

This sequence joins TRBV19 and TRBJ1-3, with a tentative D call TRBD1 (5 bases). The CDR3 consists of 14 residues. CDR1 LNHDA and CDR2 SQIVND come from the germline V gene (reference sequence). V lost 8 bases to trimming and J lost 0 bases, with 11 bases between them. CDR3 nucleotides: TGTGCCAGTGAGGCTGGGGCCTCTGGAAACACCATATATTTT. Its translation is CASEAGASGNTIYF.

The gene calls are TRBV5-4 and TRBJ1-6; the D gene is possibly TRBD1 (5 bases). The CDR3 is 13 amino acids. In germline, CDR1 is SGHNT, CDR2 YYREEE (reference sequence). V gave up 8 bases and J gave up 6 bases, with 12 bases separating them. The CDR3 DNA is TGTGCCAGTCAGGGAGGTAGTAATTCACCCCTCCACTTT. Translated, it gives CASQGGSNSPLHF.

The chain recombines TRBV6-6 with TRBJ2-2, with D tentatively TRBD1 (5 bases). CDR1 is MNHNY and CDR2 is SVGAGI in the germline V gene (reference sequence). CDR3 length: 14 amino acids. Trimming stripped 3 bases from V and 7 bases from J, with 12 bases between. This CDR3 is CASSYRQGGGELFF. The CDR3 coding sequence is TGTGCCAGCAGTTATAGGCAGGGCGGCGGGGAGCTGTTTTTT.

This chain uses TRBV4-1 with TRBJ1-1; TRBD1 might be the D (5 bases). The germline gives CDR1 MGHRA, CDR2 YSYEKL. The germline V and J ends were trimmed by 7 bases and 6 bases, with 15 bases remaining between them. The CDR3 runs 13 residues. The CDR3 region has the DNA TGCGCCAGCACCCGGGGGGAAGGGGCTGAAGCTTTCTTT. Translating gives CASTRGEGAEAFF.

The chain links TRBV6-1 to TRBJ2-3; maybe TRBD1 (5 bases). With 3 bases removed from V and 0 bases from J, the gap between germline ends came to 10 bases. This CDR3 is built from 15 residues. Germline CDR1 MNHNS, CDR2 SASEGT. The DNA of the CDR3 is TGTGCCAGCAGTGACGTGGCAGGGAGCACAGATACGCAGTATTTT. This codes for CASSDVAGSTDTQYF.

The rearrangement links TRBV9 to TRBJ2-1, with 10 bases matching TRBD1. CDR1 and CDR2 (germline): SGDLS, YYNGEE. This CDR3 has 18 residues. V lost 2 bases and J lost 4; bases outside the gene matches: 12. CDR3 nucleotide sequence: TGTGCCAGCAGCGTTCTCCCCCGGGACAGGGGAACTTACAATGAGCAGTTCTTC. Amino acid sequence: CASSVLPRDRGTYNEQFF. The full variable domain, its missing parts supplied by reference TRBV9 and TRBJ2-1, is DSGVTQTPKHLITATGQRVTLRCSPRSGDLSVYWYQQSLDQGLQFLIQYYNGEERAKGNILERFSAQQFPDLHSELNLSSLELGDSALYFCASSVLPRDRGTYNEQFFGPGTRLTVL.

The J gene is TRBJ1-4, the V gene TRBV28; 8 bases line up with TRBD1. The CDR3 is 14 amino acids. Germline-derived CDR1 and CDR2 are MDHEN and SYDVKM. V shed 8 bases, J shed 8 bases, and the junction held 10 bases outside the gene matches. CDR3 in DNA: TGTGCCAGCCATCAGGGGGCCTCTGGAGAAAAACTGTTTTTT. As protein: CASHQGASGEKLFF.

The chain links TRBV19 to TRBJ1-1; TRBD1 matches 7 bases. This CDR3 comprises 15 residues. With 6 bases clipped from V and 0 bases from J, the junction kept 7 bases outside the gene matches. Germline CDR1 is LNHDA and CDR2 is SQIVND (reference sequence). The CDR3 protein is CASRSAGGLNTEAFF. The CDR3 DNA reads as TGTGCCAGTAGATCCGCAGGGGGATTGAACACTGAAGCTTTCTTT.

This chain links TRBV28 with TRBJ2-5; D remains ambiguous. Germline assignment: CDR1 MDHEN and CDR2 SYDVKM. This CDR3 region has 15 residues. V was pared by 4 bases and J by 2 bases, with 14 bases between. CDR3 DNA sequence: TGTGCCAGCAGTTCTGTCCAGAAACCTCAAGAGACCCAGTACTTC. Its translation: CASSSVQKPQETQYF. Full variable domain (missing parts from reference TRBV28 and TRBJ2-5): DVKVTQSSRYLVKRTGEKVFLECVQDMDHENMFWYRQDPGLGLRLIYFSYDVKMKEKGDIPEGYSVSREKKERFSLILESASTNQTSMYLCASSSVQKPQETQYFGPGTRLLVL.

This sequence joins TRBV11-2 and TRBJ1-3, with D possibly matching TRBD1 (5 bases). Trimming removed 2 bases at V and 6 bases at J, with 17 bases between. The length of the CDR3 is 16 residues. Germline CDR1 reads SGHAT; CDR2 reads FQNNGV. In nucleotides, the CDR3 is TGTGCCAGCAGCTTACTCCGGCAGGGATGGGCAAACACCATATATTTT. Protein sequence: CASSLLRQGWANTIYF.

For the CDR3, the DNA is TGTGCCAGCAGCACCCTCGGCGCGCGGGGTGCTGTGGGGGTGCAGTACTTC. This codes for CASSTLGARGAVGVQYF. J is TRBJ2-7 and V is TRBV7-3; TRBD2 might be the D (6 bases). The germline V gene encodes CDR1 SGHTA and CDR2 FQGTGA. Trimming removed 5 bases at V and 9 bases at J, with 29 bases between. This CDR3 comprises 17 residues.

The chain joins TRBV5-5 to TRBJ1-5; no clear D. The CDR3 extends over 14 amino acids. Trimming removed 2 bases at V and 1 base at J, with 7 bases between. Germline values: CDR1 SGHKS, CDR2 YYEKEE (reference sequence). CDR3 sequence reads: CASSLGGSNQPQHF. The CDR3 nucleotides are TGTGCCAGCAGCTTAGGAGGGAGCAATCAGCCCCAGCATTTT.

This rearrangement joins TRBV19 to TRBJ2-7, with D perhaps TRBD2 (6 bases). V lost 5 bases, J lost 4 bases, and 12 bases lay in between. The CDR3 sequence is 13 residues long. The germline gives CDR1 LNHDA, CDR2 SQIVND (reference sequence). The CDR3 loop is CASSPGGGYEQYF. The CDR3 coding sequence is TGTGCCAGTAGTCCCGGGGGTGGTTACGAGCAGTACTTC.

The rearrangement links TRBV11-2 to TRBJ1-4; D gene unclear. With 5 bases removed from V and 1 base from J, the gap between germline ends came to 11 bases. This CDR3 comprises 15 residues. CDR1 and CDR2 from the germline V gene are SGHAT and FQNNGV. CDR3 loop: CASSTYGQTNEKLFF. The DNA of the CDR3 is TGTGCCAGCAGCACCTATGGTCAAACTAATGAAAAACTGTTTTTT.

The chain combines TRBV5-5 with TRBJ2-7; 7 positions match TRBD1. The CDR3 covers 14 residues. The junction had 13 bases not matched to a gene; V was cut back by 4 bases and J by 9 bases. Per germline, CDR1 SGHKS and CDR2 YYEKEE (reference sequence). CDR3 sequence: CASSPGTEGLWQYF. In DNA, the CDR3 is TGTGCCAGCAGCCCGGGGACAGAGGGGCTGTGGCAGTACTTC. Together with reference TRBV5-5 and TRBJ2-7, the CDR3 gives the full variable domain: DAGVTQSPTHLIKTRGQQVTLRCSPISGHKSVSWYQQVLGQGPQFIFQYYEKEERGRGNFPDRFSARQFPNYSSELNVNALLLGDSALYLCASSPGTEGLWQYFGPGTRLTVT.